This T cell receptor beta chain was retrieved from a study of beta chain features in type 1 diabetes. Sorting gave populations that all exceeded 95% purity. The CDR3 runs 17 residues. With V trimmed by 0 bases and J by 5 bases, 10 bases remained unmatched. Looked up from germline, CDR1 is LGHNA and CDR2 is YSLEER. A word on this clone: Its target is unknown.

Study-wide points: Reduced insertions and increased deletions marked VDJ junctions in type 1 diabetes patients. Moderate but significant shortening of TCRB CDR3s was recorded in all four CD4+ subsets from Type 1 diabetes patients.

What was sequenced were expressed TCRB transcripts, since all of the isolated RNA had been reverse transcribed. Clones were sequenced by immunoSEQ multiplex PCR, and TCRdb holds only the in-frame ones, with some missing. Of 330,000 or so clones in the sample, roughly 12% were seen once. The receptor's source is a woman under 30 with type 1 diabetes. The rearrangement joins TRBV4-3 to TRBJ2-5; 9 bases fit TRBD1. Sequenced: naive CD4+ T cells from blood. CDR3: CASSQDGSTGGFETQYF. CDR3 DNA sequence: TGCGCCAGCAGCCAAGATGGTTCGACAGGGGGTTTTGAGACCCAGTACTTC.